The rows below give T cell receptor beta chains drawn from one sample of a study of T cells after yellow fever vaccination. TCRdb analysed the 5' RACE reads with MiXCR anew, one entry per CDR3 protein. The profile covers roughly 340,000 distinct CDR3 sequences, with roughly 8.7% appearing a single time and over 15% taken by the ten largest. The sequenced sample was PBMCs, obtained on the day of the first yellow fever vaccination. These receptors were collected from a man aged 18-30 years who received the YFV17D yellow fever vaccine. CDR3s include the opening cysteine and the closing phenylalanine or tryptophan. D genes are given only for firm matches. Only part of the rows carry a size: once, few, many, or a class if the clone is expanded.

D gene	clone size	V gene	J gene	CDR3 protein	CDR3 DNA
NA	NA	TRBV20-1	TRBJ2-7	CSARPYLDSVIYGQYF	TGCAGTGCTAGACCATACTTGGACAGCGTGATATATGGGCAGTACTTC
NA	NA	TRBV29-1	TRBJ2-1	CSVRRTQYNEQFF	TGCAGCGTTCGCAGGACCCAATACAATGAGCAGTTCTTC
TRBD2	few	TRBV12-3/TRBV12-4	TRBJ2-1	CASSPVRRGGTYEQFF	TGTGCCAGCAGTCCAGTTCGGCGGGGGGGCACCTATGAGCAGTTCTTC
NA	many	TRBV12-3/TRBV12-4	TRBJ2-5	CASSLDGSRGGKTQYF	TGTGCCAGCAGTTTAGATGGTTCGAGGGGCGGGAAGACCCAGTACTTC
NA	few	TRBV12-3/TRBV12-4	TRBJ1-1	CASIRPSETYTEAFF	TGTGCCAGCATCAGGCCCAGCGAGACTTACACTGAAGCTTTCTTT
NA	NA	TRBV4-1	TRBJ1-2	CASSQVGTNGYTF	TGCGCCAGCAGCCAAGTGGGGACCAATGGCTACACCTTC
NA	many	TRBV9	TRBJ2-2	CASSASGAGELFF	TGTGCCAGCAGCGCCTCGGGGGCCGGGGAGCTGTTTTTT
TRBD1	NA	TRBV6-1	TRBJ2-5	CASRTGTGETQYF	TGTGCCAGCAGGACCGGGACAGGAGAGACCCAGTACTTC
NA	few	TRBV20-1	TRBJ1-4	CSARDRISATNEKLFF	TGCAGTGCTAGAGACCGCATCTCTGCAACTAATGAAAAACTGTTTTTT
TRBD1	NA	TRBV11-2	TRBJ2-1	CASSIGTGPYNEQFF	TGTGCCAGCAGCATCGGGACAGGGCCGTACAATGAGCAGTTCTTC
NA	few	TRBV21-1	TRBJ2-7	CASSKPIHRPHHSYEQYF	TGTGCCAGCAGCAAGCCCATCCACCGGCCGCATCACTCCTACGAGCAGTACTTC
NA	few	TRBV20-1	TRBJ1-2	CSARDWDQAGTF	TGCAGTGCTAGAGATTGGGACCAGGCGGGGACCTTC
TRBD1	NA	TRBV12-3/TRBV12-4	TRBJ2-2	CASSFSVAGGLNTGELFF	TGTGCCAGCAGTTTTTCTGTGGCAGGGGGCTTGAACACCGGGGAGCTGTTTTTT
NA	few	TRBV27	TRBJ1-2	CASSPMGLKSNYGYTF	TGTGCCAGCAGTCCCATGGGCCTAAAGTCTAACTATGGCTACACCTTC
NA	few	TRBV30	TRBJ1-1	CAGQWTEAFF	TGTGCCGGACAGTGGACTGAAGCTTTCTTT
NA	few	TRBV18	TRBJ1-5	CASSPSTPPSTGNQPQHF	TGTGCCAGCTCACCATCGACCCCACCTTCAACGGGCAATCAGCCCCAGCATTTT
TRBD1	NA	TRBV7-2	TRBJ2-5	CASSRGQGRETQYF	TGTGCCAGCAGCAGAGGACAGGGACGGGAGACCCAGTACTTC
TRBD1	few	TRBV6-1	TRBJ2-5	CASREIGTGYDQGTQYF	TGTGCCAGCAGAGAGATTGGGACAGGGTATGATCAAGGGACCCAGTACTTC
TRBD1	NA	TRBV6-1	TRBJ1-6	CASRGSQGASSPLHF	TGTGCCAGCAGGGGTTCACAGGGGGCGAGTTCACCCCTCCACTTT
NA	NA	TRBV6-1	TRBJ1-2	CASRKTREPYGYTF	TGTGCCAGCAGAAAGACCAGGGAACCGTATGGCTACACCTTC
TRBD1	NA	TRBV4-1	TRBJ2-5	CASSPRIHRGQETQYF	TGCGCCAGCAGCCCAAGGATCCACAGGGGGCAAGAGACCCAGTACTTC
TRBD1	NA	TRBV19	TRBJ1-4	CATADRANEKLFF	TGTGCCACCGCGGACAGGGCGAATGAAAAACTGTTTTTT
NA	NA	TRBV7-2	TRBJ1-6	CASSLVAGGLALHF	TGTGCCAGCAGCTTAGTCGCAGGAGGGCTCGCCCTCCACTTT
NA	few	TRBV11-2	TRBJ2-3	CASSYAVNTDTQYF	TGTGCCAGCAGCTACGCCGTCAACACAGATACGCAGTATTTT
NA	many	TRBV3-1	TRBJ1-2	CASSQEPDRDYGYTF	TGTGCCAGCAGCCAAGAACCCGACAGAGACTATGGCTACACCTTC
NA	few	TRBV30	TRBJ1-6	CAWSGGTRYNSPLHF	TGTGCCTGGAGTGGGGGGACACGGTATAATTCACCCCTCCACTTT
NA	NA	TRBV7-9	TRBJ1-1	CASSFGPEAFF	TGTGCCAGCAGCTTTGGGCCTGAAGCTTTCTTT
NA	few	TRBV4-2	TRBJ1-2	CASSQDRWGVEPYGYTF	TGTGCCAGCAGCCAAGATCGCTGGGGAGTAGAGCCCTATGGCTACACCTTC
TRBD1	NA	TRBV5-1	TRBJ2-2	CASSVRTGTGELFF	TGCGCCAGCAGCGTACGGACAGGCACCGGGGAGCTGTTTTTT
NA	few	TRBV12-3/TRBV12-4	TRBJ1-3	CASRNTGSGNTIYF	TGTGCCAGCAGAAATACAGGCTCTGGAAACACCATATATTTT
NA	NA	TRBV20-1	TRBJ2-7	CSANRANHEQYF	TGCAGTGCTAACAGGGCTAATCACGAGCAGTACTTC
TRBD1	few	TRBV2	TRBJ2-1	CASNGQGEGEQFF	TGTGCCAGCAATGGACAGGGGGAGGGCGAGCAGTTCTTC
NA	few	TRBV4-1	TRBJ2-5	CASSQVPPLGAKETQYF	TGCGCCAGCAGCCAAGTTCCTCCCCTGGGGGCGAAAGAGACCCAGTACTTC
TRBD1	NA	TRBV3-1	TRBJ2-2	CASRWTGGTGELFF	TGTGCCAGCAGGTGGACAGGGGGTACCGGGGAGCTGTTTTTT
NA	once	TRBV5-8	TRBJ2-3	CASSPGLICTDTQYF	TGTGCCAGCAGCCCCGGGCTCATCTGCACAGATACGCAGTATTTT
TRBD1	many	TRBV5-1	TRBJ2-1	CASSRRAGTGTNEQFF	TGCGCCAGCAGCCGAAGGGCCGGGACAGGGACGAATGAGCAGTTCTTC
NA	many	TRBV4-3	TRBJ2-5	CASSPTGTVRETQYF	TGCGCCAGCAGCCCCACCGGAACAGTGCGAGAGACCCAGTACTTC
TRBD1	few	TRBV20-1	TRBJ2-3	CSARDLTGTGGTDTQYF	TGCAGTGCTAGAGATCTAACCGGGACAGGGGGCACAGATACGCAGTATTTT
TRBD2	NA	TRBV4-1	TRBJ2-3	CASSPKGSSGGTDTQYF	TGCGCCAGCAGCCCCAAGGGATCTAGCGGGGGGACAGATACGCAGTATTTT
TRBD2	NA	TRBV5-1	TRBJ2-7	CASSLGLAGGNEQYF	TGCGCCAGCAGCTTGGGCCTAGCGGGGGGAAACGAGCAGTACTTC
NA	many	TRBV10-3	TRBJ2-2	CAAWGGSRAGELFF	TGTGCCGCCTGGGGGGGCTCCAGGGCCGGGGAGCTGTTTTTT
NA	NA	TRBV5-1	TRBJ2-5	CASTLSETQYF	TGCGCCAGCACACTTTCTGAGACCCAGTACTTC
NA	many	TRBV6-5	TRBJ1-3	CASRGGSISGNTIYF	TGTGCCAGCAGGGGAGGCAGTATCTCTGGAAACACCATATATTTT
NA	NA	TRBV13	TRBJ1-2	CASSLADEDIYGYTF	TGTGCCAGCAGCTTGGCGGACGAGGATATCTATGGCTACACCTTC
NA	few	TRBV29-1	TRBJ2-3	CSVTPRDRRDTDTQYF	TGCAGCGTAACCCCCAGAGATCGGCGAGACACAGATACGCAGTATTTT
NA	NA	TRBV5-1	TRBJ2-7	CASSTGGGGEQYF	TGCGCCAGCAGCACCGGGGGAGGGGGCGAGCAGTACTTC
NA	few	TRBV2	TRBJ2-5	CASSDLGTGQETQYF	TGTGCCAGCAGTGATTTGGGTACTGGACAAGAGACCCAGTACTTC
NA	NA	TRBV7-2	TRBJ1-5	CASSLCRSNQPQHF	TGTGCCAGCAGCTTATGTAGAAGCAATCAGCCCCAGCATTTT
TRBD2	NA	TRBV2	TRBJ2-1	CASSEGRVSNNEQFF	TGTGCCAGCAGTGAGGGGAGGGTATCCAACAATGAGCAGTTCTTC
TRBD2	NA	TRBV5-4	TRBJ2-1	CASTRLAGGNEQFF	TGTGCCAGCACACGACTAGCGGGGGGCAATGAGCAGTTCTTC
TRBD2	NA	TRBV9	TRBJ2-5	CASSATGTSGGGRRTQYF	TGTGCCAGCAGCGCAACCGGGACTAGCGGGGGCGGCCGGCGGACCCAGTACTTC
NA	few	TRBV7-9	TRBJ1-2	CASSPTQRGFNYGYTF	TGTGCCAGCAGCCCGACACAAAGGGGGTTCAACTATGGCTACACCTTC
NA	NA	TRBV11-3	TRBJ2-6	CASSLDNSGANVLTF	TGTGCCAGCAGCTTAGACAATTCTGGGGCCAACGTCCTGACTTTC
NA	few	TRBV14	TRBJ2-7	CASSQHPGQGAYEQYF	TGTGCCAGCAGCCAGCACCCGGGGCAGGGCGCCTACGAGCAGTACTTC
TRBD2	few	TRBV7-3	TRBJ2-5	CASSLNGGGAPETQYF	TGTGCCAGCAGCTTAAATGGCGGGGGGGCTCCGGAGACCCAGTACTTC
NA	few	TRBV9	TRBJ1-5	CASSGGGVQPQHF	TGTGCCAGCAGCGGAGGAGGGGTTCAGCCCCAGCATTTT
NA	NA	TRBV7-3	TRBJ2-1	CASSFGTRGDEQFF	TGTGCCAGCAGCTTCGGGACCCGAGGCGATGAGCAGTTCTTC
NA	few	TRBV6-4	TRBJ1-5	CASQNRGGSANQPQHF	TGTGCCAGCCAAAACCGCGGCGGATCTGCCAATCAGCCCCAGCATTTT
TRBD1	many	TRBV29-1	TRBJ1-2	CSVPTGGYGYTF	TGCAGCGTTCCGACAGGGGGATATGGCTACACCTTC